Each of the 5 T cell receptor beta chains below was sequenced from the same sample in a study of cytomegalovirus exposure and HLA in healthy donors. PCR used 60 Vbeta primers and 13 Jbeta primers. Here immunoSEQ multiplex PCR was the method, and the copy in TCRdb shows in-frame clones only, minus some. This sample has over 200,000 clones, with 70% to 85% found just once. Specimen: PBMCs. The receptors stem from a woman in her 40s in good health and CMV-seronegative.

This clone was seen only once. The J gene is TRBJ2-2, the V gene TRBV15, with TRBD1 matching over 10 bases. The CDR3 length is 17 residues. V dropped 3 bases and J dropped 5; count of bases not matched to a gene: 9. Germline V gene data show CDR1 as LNHNV and CDR2 as YYDKDF (reference sequence). The DNA of the CDR3 is TGTGCCACCAGCAGCCCCAAGACAGGGGGCGCGACCGGGGAGCTGTTTTTT. Its protein product is CATSSPKTGGATGELFF.

The chain couples TRBV6-5 to TRBJ1-1; 7 nucleotides match TRBD1. V shed 2 bases and J 1 base; nucleotides not matched to a gene: 7. The CDR3 is 16 residues long. Germline values: CDR1 MNHEY, CDR2 SVGAGI. The CDR3 is CASSYRDSTRNTEAFF. In DNA form, the CDR3 reads TGTGCCAGCAGTTACCGGGACAGTACCCGGAACACTGAAGCTTTCTTT.

The chain carries TRBV7-2 and TRBJ2-2; 9 positions agree with TRBD2. The V gene end was trimmed by 3 bases and the J gene end by 7 bases; junction bases not matched to a gene: 6. Looked up from germline, CDR1 is SGHTA and CDR2 is FQGNSA. This CDR3 contains 15 residues. In nucleotides, the CDR3 is TGTGCCAGCAGCTTCGAAGCGGGGGGTGGCGGGGAGCTGTTTTTT. As protein: CASSFEAGGGGELFF.

The V and J genes are TRBV7-8 and TRBJ2-5, with D possibly being TRBD1 (5 bases). The J call may be wrong; the DNA end is better matched by TRBJ2-7. CDR1 and CDR2 (germline): SGHVS, FQNEAQ. The CDR3 contains 15 residues. For the CDR3, the DNA is TGTGCCAGCAGCTTACACAGGACCGGTCCCCACGAGCAGTACTTC. Its translation: CASSLHRTGPHEQYF.

The V and J genes are TRBV6-1 and TRBJ2-5; TRBD1 is a possible D gene (6 bases). Germline values: CDR1 MNHNS, CDR2 SASEGT. V lost 7 bases and J 5 bases, leaving 14 bases between the germline ends. This CDR3 contains 13 residues. The CDR3 is CASMGALVETQYF. The CDR3 DNA follows: TGTGCCAGCATGGGGGCGCTAGTGGAGACCCAGTACTTC.